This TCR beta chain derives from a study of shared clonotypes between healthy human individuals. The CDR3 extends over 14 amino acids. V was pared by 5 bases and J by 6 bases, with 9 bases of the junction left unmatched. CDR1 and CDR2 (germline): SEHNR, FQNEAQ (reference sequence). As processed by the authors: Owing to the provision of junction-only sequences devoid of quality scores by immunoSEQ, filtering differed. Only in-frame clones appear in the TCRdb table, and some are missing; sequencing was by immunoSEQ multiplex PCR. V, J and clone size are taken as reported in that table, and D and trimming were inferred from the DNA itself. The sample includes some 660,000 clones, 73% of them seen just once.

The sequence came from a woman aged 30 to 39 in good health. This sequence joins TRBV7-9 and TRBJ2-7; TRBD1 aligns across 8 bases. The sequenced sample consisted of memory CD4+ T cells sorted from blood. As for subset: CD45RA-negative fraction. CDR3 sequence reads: CASSPGQGGFEQYF. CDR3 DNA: TGTGCCAGCAGCCCCGGACAGGGAGGCTTCGAGCAGTACTTC.